The next 30 T cell receptor beta chains were all read from a single sample in a study of T-cell reconstitution after alpha-beta-depleted transplantation in children (dated by TCRdb to the mid-2010s). The treatment or condition label of this sample denotes: allogeneic hematopoietic cell transplantation with graft depleted of TCRalphabeta T cells and CD19 B cells. Library generation was performed with PCR. TCRdb names Illumina HiSeq 2500 as the instrument used. TCR library preparation used molecular barcoding, with unique molecular identifiers applied to normalize quantification of the TCRbeta repertoire. The raw public reads went through TCRdb reprocessing: fastp at Q25, MiXCR clone calling, in-frame beta chains kept. Duplicate CDR3 protein sequences are folded into a single record with the most common DNA and genes. The sample table shows about 540,000 distinct CDR3 sequences, and 27% are seen once. The ten largest account for just over 35% of the sample.

The sequenced sample was PBMCs, obtained before TCRalphabeta/CD19-depleted stem cell transplant. The origin of the receptors is a boy under three years old with Wiskott-Aldrich syndrome, due to receive a stem cell transplant.

The chain links TRBV20-1 to TRBJ1-1; D might be TRBD1 (6 bases). This CDR3 comprises 14 residues. CDR1 is DFQATT and CDR2 is SNEGSKA in the germline V gene (reference sequence). Trimming removed 0 bases from V and 1 base from J, with 9 bases in between. CDR3 in amino acids: CSARDWTENTEAFF. CDR3 nucleotides: TGCAGTGCTAGAGATTGGACAGAGAACACTGAAGCTTTCTTT.

The sample holds a few counts of this clonotype. The chain is built from TRBV20-1 and TRBJ1-6; tentatively, D is TRBD1 (5 bases). CDR3 size: 14 residues. Trimming left V 3 bases short and J 10 bases short, with 16 bases between. The germline V gene encodes CDR1 DFQATT and CDR2 SNEGSKA (reference sequence). The CDR3 here is CSASGLRDHSPLHF. CDR3 DNA sequence: TGCAGTGCTAGTGGCCTCAGGGATCACTCACCCCTCCACTTT.

This clonotype has a handful of counts. V is TRBV5-1 and J is TRBJ1-5; D unresolved. Germline assignment: CDR1 SGHRS and CDR2 YFSETQ. V was pared by 4 bases and J by 3 bases, with 8 bases between. The CDR3 has 13 amino acids. CDR3 protein: CASSRGVNQPQHF. The CDR3 coding sequence is TGCGCCAGCAGCCGAGGTGTCAATCAGCCCCAGCATTTT.

V is TRBV6-1 and J is TRBJ2-7; the D call may be TRBD1 or TRBD2 (5 bases each). The CDR3 has 14 residues. Germline lookup yields CDR1 MNHNS and CDR2 SASEGT. Deletions cut 1 base from V and 9 bases from J, with 16 bases between. This chain's CDR3 is CASSEVSGGEGQYF. The DNA of the CDR3 is TGTGCCAGCAGTGAAGTCAGTGGGGGTGAAGGGCAGTACTTC.

The genes are TRBV20-1 and TRBJ2-1, with 7 bases fitting TRBD2. Germline V gives CDR1 DFQATT, CDR2 SNEGSKA (reference sequence). This CDR3 is built from 13 residues. V lost 6 bases to trimming and J lost 4 bases; unmatched junction nucleotides: 6. CDR3 sequence (DNA): TGCAGTGCAGAGACTAGCAGATACAATGAGCAGTTCTTC. Translated: CSAETSRYNEQFF.

The chain has TRBV12-3 or TRBV12-4 and TRBJ1-1; possibly TRBD1 for D (6 bases). The germline V and J ends were trimmed by 1 base and 8 bases, with 11 bases remaining between them. The CDR3 runs to 13 residues. Here the CDR3 DNA reads TGTGCCAGCAGTTTAGTAGGGGGATGGGAAGCTTTCTTT. Encoded protein: CASSLVGGWEAFF.

The rearrangement uses TRBV10-3 and TRBJ2-3; 7 bases fit TRBD1. V lost 8 bases and J lost 0; bases outside the gene matches: 8. This CDR3 has 15 amino acids. Looked up from germline, CDR1 is ENHRY and CDR2 is SYGVKD. The DNA for the CDR3 is TGTGCCATCGGAGAGGGGGCAAAAAGCACAGATACGCAGTATTTT. This encodes CAIGEGAKSTDTQYF.

This clonotype was detected a few times. The J gene is TRBJ1-1, the V gene TRBV5-1; D unclear. Between the trimmed V and J ends, which lost 4 bases and 5 bases, there was a span of 12 bases. The CDR3 is made up of 13 amino acids. CDR1 SGHRS and CDR2 YFSETQ come from the germline V gene. The CDR3 loop reads CASSKSELTEAFF. DNA for the CDR3: TGCGCCAGCAGCAAGTCCGAGCTGACTGAAGCTTTCTTT.

This clonotype was counted between two and nine times. The J gene is TRBJ2-1, the V gene TRBV5-1; TRBD2 matches 11 bases. The CDR3 is 17 amino acids. V dropped 2 bases and J dropped 8; count of bases not matched to a gene: 12. Germline assignment: CDR1 SGHRS and CDR2 YFSETQ. The CDR3 nucleotides are TGCGCCAGCAGCTTTATAGCGGGAGGGCCTACGGGACATGAGCAGTTCTTC. The encoded protein is CASSFIAGGPTGHEQFF.

This clonotype was counted between two and nine times. The rearrangement links TRBV3-1 to TRBJ2-2, with 7 positions matching TRBD1. Germline CDR1 LGHDT, CDR2 YNNKEL (reference sequence). V lost 6 bases and J lost 6; bases outside the gene matches: 7. The CDR3 has 14 amino acids. In nucleotides, the CDR3 is TGTGCCAGCAGTAGGACAGGTGAAGCCGGGGAGCTGTTTTTT. This codes for CASSRTGEAGELFF.

The rearrangement joins TRBV5-1 to TRBJ2-5; TRBD2 matches 10 bases. Germline values: CDR1 SGHRS, CDR2 YFSETQ. V was pared by 2 bases and J by 0 bases, with 4 bases of the junction left unmatched. CDR3 length equals 16 residues. Here the CDR3 DNA reads TGCGCCAGCAGCTTAGCGGGAGGGCCCTACCAAGAGACCCAGTACTTC. It yields the protein CASSLAGGPYQETQYF.

This chain uses TRBV10-3 with TRBJ2-2; TRBD2 agrees at 11 bases. CDR1 and CDR2 (germline): ENHRY, SYGVKD. After removal of 10 bases from V and 7 bases from J, the junction contained 11 bases not matched to a gene. This CDR3 region has 15 residues. This chain's CDR3 is CATKSSGRYSGELFF. CDR3 bases: TGTGCCACCAAGTCTAGCGGGAGGTACAGCGGGGAGCTGTTTTTT.

This clonotype was recorded a few times. The chain has TRBV2 and TRBJ1-1; no clear D gene. CDR3 length: 14 residues. From germline, CDR1 is SNHLY and CDR2 FYNNEI. The V end lost 4 bases, the J end lost 3 bases, and 12 bases lay between the germline ends. CDR3 nucleotide sequence: TGTGCCAGCAGTGTCCGGGATCGAGACACTGAAGCTTTCTTT. Translation gives CASSVRDRDTEAFF. The variable domain in full, completed from reference TRBV2 and TRBJ1-1, reads EPEVTQTPSHQVTQMGQEVILRCVPISNHLYFYWYRQILGQKVEFLVSFYNNEISEKSEIFDDQFSVERPDGSNFTLKIRSTKLEDSAMYFCASSVRDRDTEAFFGQGTRLTVV.

This clonotype was seen a few times. This sequence joins TRBV5-1 and TRBJ1-3; D is unclear. The CDR3 consists of 14 residues. V was shortened by 2 bases and J by 0 bases, with 6 bases between the two germline ends. In germline, CDR1 is SGHRS, CDR2 YFSETQ. CDR3 residues: CASSFGFSGNTIYF. Written as DNA, the CDR3 is TGCGCCAGCAGCTTCGGGTTCTCTGGAAACACCATATATTTT.

The chain links TRBV20-1 to TRBJ2-2; 7 bases line up with TRBD1. This CDR3 has 14 amino acids. Germline V gene sequence: CDR1 DFQATT, CDR2 SNEGSKA (reference sequence). J lost 9 bases, V lost 6 bases, and 13 bases had no gene match. For the CDR3, the DNA is TGCAGTGCGCAACCACAGGGGCGGCCCCGGGAGCTGTTTTTT. This codes for CSAQPQGRPRELFF.

The V call is TRBV5-5, the J call TRBJ2-2; D may be TRBD2 (6 bases). V was pared by 4 bases and J by 0 bases, with 16 bases between. This CDR3 comprises 17 residues. Germline V gives CDR1 SGHKS, CDR2 YYEKEE (reference sequence). The CDR3 coding sequence is TGTGCCAGCAGCGGATTATTAGCGGAGGCGAACACCGGGGAGCTGTTTTTT. Amino acid sequence: CASSGLLAEANTGELFF. Combining the CDR3 with reference TRBV5-5 and TRBJ2-2 gives the whole variable domain DAGVTQSPTHLIKTRGQQVTLRCSPISGHKSVSWYQQVLGQGPQFIFQYYEKEERGRGNFPDRFSARQFPNYSSELNVNALLLGDSALYLCASSGLLAEANTGELFFGEGSRLTVL.

There are a few counts of this clonotype. This chain links TRBV5-6 with TRBJ2-5; TRBD2 agrees at 8 bases. V trimming: 4 bases; J trimming: 5 bases; junction bases outside the gene matches: 4. The V gene's germline CDR1 is SGHDT and CDR2 YYEEEE. This CDR3 is built from 13 residues. For the CDR3, the DNA is TGTGCCAGCAGCCAAGCGGGAGCGGAGACCCAGTACTTC. Translating it yields CASSQAGAETQYF.

This clonotype occurred a few times. This chain uses TRBV18 with TRBJ1-4; D remains ambiguous. The V end lost 0 bases, the J end lost 5 bases, and 4 bases lay between the germline ends. Germline CDR1 and CDR2: KGHSH and LQKENI. The CDR3 covers 13 residues. The CDR3 reads CASSPPGNEKLFF. Written as DNA, the CDR3 is TGTGCCAGCTCACCACCAGGGAATGAAAAACTGTTTTTT.

Worth noting for this clonotype: One end of the junction fails to match germline, which may point to a read error. The chain recombines TRBV29-1 with TRBJ2-1, with 10 bases aligning to TRBD1. The CDR3 is made up of 11 amino acids. Germline values: CDR1 SQVTM, CDR2 ANQGSEA. CDR3 in DNA: TGCAGCGTTGAGTCTTCGGGACAGGGGATCTTC. It codes for CSVESSGQGIF.

This clonotype came up a few times. The rearrangement joins TRBV5-1 to TRBJ2-1, with D maybe TRBD2 (6 bases). V was pared by 4 bases and J by 2 bases, with 16 bases between. The CDR3 sequence is 16 residues long. Germline V gene data show CDR1 as SGHRS and CDR2 as YFSETQ. Written as DNA, the CDR3 is TGCGCCAGCAGCCGGAGCACTAGCTTGGCCTACAATGAGCAGTTCTTC. It is translated as CASSRSTSLAYNEQFF.

There are a few counts of this clonotype. CDR3 sequence (DNA): TGCGCCAGCAGCCAAGGGTCGCGAAGGGGGGGAGTCTCTGGGGCCAACGTCCTGACTTTC. It is translated as CASSQGSRRGGVSGANVLTF. This rearrangement joins TRBV5-1 to TRBJ2-6; D might be TRBD2 (7 bases). CDR1 and CDR2 from the germline V gene are SGHRS and YFSETQ. There are 20 residues in the CDR3. V was shortened by 4 bases and J by 0 bases, with 23 bases between the two germline ends.

This clonotype was counted between two and nine times. The J gene is TRBJ2-5, the V gene TRBV20-1; 10 bases line up with TRBD2. CDR3 length: 14 residues. CDR1 and CDR2 (germline): DFQATT, SNEGSKA (reference sequence). V shed 6 bases and J 5 bases; nucleotides not matched to a gene: 9. As DNA, the CDR3 is TGCAGTGCAGCGGGACTAGCGTTGAGGGAGACCCAGTACTTC. Translation gives CSAAGLALRETQYF.

The chain uses TRBV20-1 and TRBJ2-4; 8 bases fit TRBD2. The germline V gene has CDR1 DFQATT and CDR2 SNEGSKA (reference sequence). This CDR3 has 15 residues. Losses at the gene ends were 5 bases for V and 0 bases for J; bases not matched to a gene: 6. The CDR3 nucleotides are TGCAGTGCTTTAGCGGGACTGTTAGCCAAAAACATTCAGTACTTC. Translated: CSALAGLLAKNIQYF.

J is TRBJ2-5 and V is TRBV20-1; D possibly corresponds to TRBD2 (6 bases). The CDR3 runs 16 residues. Per germline, CDR1 DFQATT and CDR2 SNEGSKA (reference sequence). CDR3 residues: CSGSPFPRGSPVTQYF. The CDR3 coding sequence is TGCAGCGGGTCCCCCTTTCCGCGGGGAAGCCCGGTGACCCAGTACTTC.

This clonotype was observed a handful of times. The chain uses TRBV15 and TRBJ2-1; perhaps TRBD1 as D (5 bases). The germline V and J ends were trimmed by 5 bases and 3 bases, with 14 bases remaining between them. This CDR3 comprises 15 residues. Germline-derived CDR1 and CDR2 are LNHNV and YYDKDF (reference sequence). CDR3 residues: CATSGPGALYNEQFF. In DNA, the CDR3 is TGTGCCACCAGCGGTCCTGGGGCTCTCTACAATGAGCAGTTCTTC.

The rearrangement joins TRBV27 to TRBJ2-7, with TRBD1 as a possible D gene (5 bases). CDR3 size: 14 residues. Germline CDR1 MNHEY, CDR2 SMNVEV (reference sequence). V dropped 2 bases and J dropped 1 base, with 9 bases sitting between them. CDR3: CASSLTDRSYEQYF. The CDR3 DNA follows: TGTGCCAGCAGTTTAACCGACAGATCCTACGAGCAGTACTTC.

This rearrangement joins TRBV20-1 to TRBJ1-5, with D possibly being TRBD1 (5 bases). This CDR3 has 14 amino acids. The V gene lost 2 bases and the J gene lost 4 bases, with 12 bases spanning the gap. CDR1 is DFQATT, CDR2 SNEGSKA, per germline (reference sequence). Here the CDR3 reads CSARSDSRNQPQHF. CDR3 sequence (DNA): TGCAGTGCTAGATCTGACAGTCGGAATCAGCCCCAGCATTTT.

The chain recombines TRBV29-1 with TRBJ2-7; 8 bases map to TRBD2. CDR1 is SQVTM, CDR2 ANQGSEA, per germline. This CDR3 spans 13 amino acids. V shed 3 bases and J 3 bases; nucleotides not matched to a gene: 4. The chain's CDR3 is CSVEAGGLYEQYF. CDR3 DNA: TGCAGCGTTGAGGCGGGAGGCCTCTACGAGCAGTACTTC.

This clonotype has a handful of counts. The rearrangement uses TRBV12-3 or TRBV12-4 and TRBJ2-7; 9 nucleotides line up with TRBD1. V lost 7 bases and J lost 5; bases outside the gene matches: 9. CDR3 length equals 14 residues. CDR3 coding DNA: TGTGCCAGCAAAGCCCGGGACAGGGTAAACGAGCAGTACTTC. Translation: CASKARDRVNEQYF.

The chain employs TRBV6-5 and TRBJ1-4; D is perhaps TRBD1 (6 bases). Germline lookup yields CDR1 MNHEY and CDR2 SVGAGI. Deletions cut 2 bases from V and 5 bases from J, with 12 bases between. CDR3 size: 15 residues. CDR3 amino acids: CASSYVAGENEKLFF. The CDR3 DNA reads TGTGCCAGCAGTTACGTGGCAGGGGAGAATGAAAAACTGTTTTTT.